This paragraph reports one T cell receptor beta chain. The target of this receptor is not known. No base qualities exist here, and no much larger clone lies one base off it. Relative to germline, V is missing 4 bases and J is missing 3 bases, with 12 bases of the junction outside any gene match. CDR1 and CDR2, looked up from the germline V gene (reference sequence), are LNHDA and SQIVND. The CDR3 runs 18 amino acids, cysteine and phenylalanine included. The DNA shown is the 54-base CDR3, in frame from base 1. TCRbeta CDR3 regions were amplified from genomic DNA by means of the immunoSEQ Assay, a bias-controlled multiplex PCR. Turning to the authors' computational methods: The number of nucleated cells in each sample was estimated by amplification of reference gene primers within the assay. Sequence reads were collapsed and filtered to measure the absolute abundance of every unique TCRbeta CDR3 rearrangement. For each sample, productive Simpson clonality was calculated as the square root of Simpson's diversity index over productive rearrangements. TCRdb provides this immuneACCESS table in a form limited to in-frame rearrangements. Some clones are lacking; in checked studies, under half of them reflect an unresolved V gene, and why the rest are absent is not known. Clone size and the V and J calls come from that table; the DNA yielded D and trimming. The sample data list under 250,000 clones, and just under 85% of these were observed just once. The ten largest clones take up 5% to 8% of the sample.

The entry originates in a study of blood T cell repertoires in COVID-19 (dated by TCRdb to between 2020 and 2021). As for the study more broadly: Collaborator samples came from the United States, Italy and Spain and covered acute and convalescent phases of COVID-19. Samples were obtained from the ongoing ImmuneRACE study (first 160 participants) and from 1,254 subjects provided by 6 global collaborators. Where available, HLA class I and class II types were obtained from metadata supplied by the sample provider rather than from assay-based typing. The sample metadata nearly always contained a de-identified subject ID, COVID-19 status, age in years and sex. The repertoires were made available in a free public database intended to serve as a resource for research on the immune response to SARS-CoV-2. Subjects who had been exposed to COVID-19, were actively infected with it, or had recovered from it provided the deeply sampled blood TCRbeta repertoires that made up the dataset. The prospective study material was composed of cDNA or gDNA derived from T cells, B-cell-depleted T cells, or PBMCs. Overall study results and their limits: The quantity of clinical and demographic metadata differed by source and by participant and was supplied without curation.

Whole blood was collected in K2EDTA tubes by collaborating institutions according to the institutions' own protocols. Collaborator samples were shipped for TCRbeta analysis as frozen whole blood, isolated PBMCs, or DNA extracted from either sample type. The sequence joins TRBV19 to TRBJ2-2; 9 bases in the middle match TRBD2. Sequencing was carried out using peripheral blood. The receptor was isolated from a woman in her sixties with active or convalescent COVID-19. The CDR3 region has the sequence CASSKLAAGGPYTGELFF. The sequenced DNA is TGTGCCAGTAGTAAATTAGCTGCGGGAGGGCCTTACACCGGGGAGCTGTTTTTT.